This T cell receptor (beta chain) was identified in a study of blood T cell repertoires in COVID-19. Study in general: Collection of acute and convalescent COVID-19 samples took place in the United States, Italy and Spain. T cells, B-cell-depleted T cells, or PBMCs supplied cDNA or gDNA.

This CDR3 has 14 amino acids. CDR1 SGHDN and CDR2 FVKESK come from the germline V gene. V was trimmed by 2 bases and J by 8 bases, leaving 13 bases between them. Data came from immunoSEQ multiplex PCR; TCRdb stores just in-frame clones and leaves some out. Here the sample spans roughly 150,000 clones, about nine tenths being singletons. The sequence derives from a woman aged 70 to 79 with acute or convalescent COVID-19. The chain carries TRBV14 and TRBJ2-1, with D unresolved. The sequencing sample was made of peripheral blood. The CDR3 nucleotides are TGTGCCAGCAGCCAACTTGAGGCGGATTATGAGCAGTTCTTC. This translates into CASSQLEADYEQFF.